This T cell receptor beta chain was sequenced in a study of regulatory T cells in long-lasting Graves disease. Study-wide background: In persistent Graves' disease, antithyroid drugs had been taken for over 5 years and TSH receptor antibodies stayed positive.

V was cut by 1 base and J by 3 bases, with 7 bases left in between. From germline, CDR1 is GTSNPN and CDR2 SVGIG (reference sequence). The CDR3 length is 14 residues. Time point here: persistent/refractory GD, antithyroid drugs over 5 years with positive TRAb. RNA from PBMCs was the source of the TCR library. Graves' disease diagnoses followed American Thyroid Association guidelines. The TCR beta library used iRepertoire HTBI primers with Arm-PCR amplification of CDR3. A single record per CDR3 protein comes from TCRdb applying MiXCR to the multiplex PCR reads. The sample consists of 650,000 to 700,000 distinct CDR3 sequences, about 30% of them appearing once.

The sequence came from a female donor with Graves disease. The source material was peripheral blood mononuclear cells (PBMCs), sampled when the disease was refractory, from a patient treated with antithyroid drugs. The chain links TRBV30 to TRBJ2-6, with no clear D. CDR3 in DNA: TGTGCCTGGAGTGGGAACCTTGGGGCCAACGTCCTGACTTTC. Protein: CAWSGNLGANVLTF.